The 15 T cell receptor beta chains in this list originate from one sample, sequenced in a study of blood T cells in healthy people across ages. Alongside a J-beta primer mix, a sample-barcoded 5' primer served in a second PCR lasting about 7 to 12 cycles. TCRdb re-analysed the 5' RACE reads in MiXCR, keeping a single row per CDR3 protein. The sample carries hundreds of thousands of distinct CDR3 sequences, about 53% recorded once. Sequenced: blood. Every receptor here comes from an elderly man in good health.

The sample holds a few counts of this clonotype. The chain uses TRBV29-1 and TRBJ2-4; D gene unclear. Trimming cost V 4 bases and J 6 bases, with 13 bases left between them. This CDR3 has 13 amino acids. Germline CDR1 and CDR2: SQVTM and ANQGSEA. CDR3 sequence: CSVGETMGNIQYF. CDR3 DNA: TGCAGCGTTGGGGAAACAATGGGAAACATTCAGTACTTC.

The V gene is TRBV3-1, the J gene TRBJ1-5; D ambiguous. The CDR3 contains 14 residues. The germline V gene encodes CDR1 LGHDT and CDR2 YNNKEL (reference sequence). Between the trimmed V and J ends, which lost 2 bases and 1 base, there was a span of 6 bases. This chain's CDR3 is CASSQTASNQPQHF. Written as DNA, the CDR3 is TGTGCCAGCAGCCAAACGGCAAGCAATCAGCCCCAGCATTTT.

The chain recombines TRBV24-1 with TRBJ2-5; TRBD2 aligns across 7 bases. Unmatched junction bases numbered 8, after V lost 0 bases and J lost 5 bases. Germline V gene data show CDR1 as KGHDR and CDR2 as SFDVKD. This CDR3 is built from 16 residues. The CDR3 protein is CATSDLSGAGAETQYF. CDR3 in DNA: TGTGCCACCAGTGATTTGTCCGGGGCGGGAGCTGAGACCCAGTACTTC.

The V and J genes are TRBV5-5 and TRBJ2-4, with D perhaps matching TRBD1 or TRBD2 (5 bases each). V lost 0 bases, J lost 1 base, and 11 bases lay in between. CDR1 is SGHKS and CDR2 is YYEKEE in the germline V gene (reference sequence). The CDR3 extends over 16 amino acids. The DNA of the CDR3 is TGTGCCAGCAGCTTGGGGGCCGGGGCCGCCAAAAACATTCAGTACTTC. The encoded protein is CASSLGAGAAKNIQYF.

The J gene is TRBJ2-7, the V gene TRBV6-6; 7 positions agree with TRBD1. CDR1 and CDR2 (germline): MNHNY, SVGAGI (reference sequence). CDR3 length: 14 residues. The V gene end was trimmed by 5 bases and the J gene end by 3 bases; junction bases not matched to a gene: 7. In DNA, the CDR3 is TGTGCCAGCAGTCACCGACAGGGCAACTACGAGCAGTACTTC. Translation gives CASSHRQGNYEQYF.

The chain combines TRBV20-1 with TRBJ2-5; 8 nucleotides agree with TRBD2. The J call may be mistaken, given a closer DNA end match to TRBJ2-7. CDR3 size: 14 residues. Germline lookup yields CDR1 DFQATT and CDR2 SNEGSKA (reference sequence). The CDR3 sequence is CSAPKRGYGREQYF. Here the CDR3 DNA reads TGCAGTGCTCCTAAGCGGGGGTACGGGCGCGAGCAGTACTTC.

Here the CDR3 DNA reads TGCAGCGTTAAATTGACATGGGGCTCCTACGAGCAGTACTTC. It specifies CSVKLTWGSYEQYF. The gene calls are TRBV29-1 and TRBJ2-7; D not resolved. CDR1 and CDR2 from the germline V gene are SQVTM and ANQGSEA. The CDR3 is 14 amino acids. Trimming took off 5 bases at V and 0 bases at J, with 14 bases between the two ends.

In the case of this clonotype: Sequence at one end of the junction differs from germline and may be a read error. The gene calls are TRBV24-1 and TRBJ2-1; D remains unclear. Germline lookup yields CDR1 KGHDR and CDR2 SFDVKD. The length of the CDR3 is 13 residues. CDR3 DNA: TGTGCCACCATTGATTTTCTGAACAATGAGCAGTTCTTC. Translated: CATIDFLNNEQFF.

Only a few counts were recorded for this clonotype. The rearrangement joins TRBV18 to TRBJ2-1, with D uncertain. The V end lost 3 bases, the J end lost 9 bases, and 12 bases lay between the germline ends. Germline V lookup: CDR1 KGHSH, CDR2 LQKENI. The CDR3 is 13 amino acids. This chain's CDR3 is CASSPIGVGEQFF. CDR3 nucleotides: TGTGCCAGCTCACCGATTGGGGTCGGTGAGCAGTTCTTC.

The chain is built from TRBV20-1 and TRBJ2-7, with no clear D. Germline V CDR1 and CDR2: DFQATT, SNEGSKA (reference sequence). The CDR3 has 16 residues. V gave up 0 bases and J gave up 0 bases, with 15 bases separating them. The DNA for the CDR3 is TGCAGTGCTAGAGATACGGCAGCCACGGCCTCCTACGAGCAGTACTTC. Encoded protein: CSARDTAATASYEQYF.

The CDR3 spells CASSDRQGYEQYF. In DNA form, the CDR3 reads TGTGCCAGCAGTGACCGGCAGGGGTACGAGCAGTACTTC. This chain connects TRBV6-2 or TRBV6-3 to TRBJ2-7, with D possibly matching TRBD1 (6 bases). This CDR3 region has 13 residues. Trimming cost V 5 bases and J 4 bases, with 12 bases left between them. Germline CDR1 MNHEY, CDR2 SVGEGT.

V and J are TRBV28 and TRBJ2-6; 12 bases fit TRBD1. Germline loops: CDR1 MDHEN, CDR2 SYDVKM. The V segment lost 11 bases and the J segment 2 bases; nucleotides outside the gene matches: 10. The CDR3 runs 17 residues. The CDR3, as DNA: TGTGCCGGCAACCCGGGACAGGGGGCCACTGGGGCCAACGTCCTGACTTTC. It codes for CAGNPGQGATGANVLTF.

This clonotype appeared once. The chain links TRBV12-3 or TRBV12-4 to TRBJ2-3; D assignment may be TRBD1 or TRBD2 (5 bases each). The V and J ends lost 7 bases and 10 bases respectively, with 24 bases between them. The CDR3 has 15 residues. The CDR3 region has the DNA TGTGCCAGCACCAAACACTCCGGGGCAGCTCTTTCGCAGTATTTT. Its translation is CASTKHSGAALSQYF.

This CDR3 reads CASRGGKGDSYEQYF. DNA for the CDR3: TGTGCCAGCAGGGGGGGCAAGGGTGACTCCTACGAGCAGTACTTC. The chain links TRBV6-1 to TRBJ2-7; D assignment may be TRBD1 or TRBD2 (6 bases each). Germline CDR1 MNHNS, CDR2 SASEGT. Trimming removed 6 bases at V and 0 bases at J, with 15 bases between. The CDR3 is made up of 15 amino acids.

The chain employs TRBV5-1 and TRBJ2-3, with no clear D. V lost 7 bases, J lost 3 bases, and 9 bases lay in between. CDR3 length equals 12 residues. Per germline, CDR1 SGHRS and CDR2 YFSETQ. CDR3 region: CASGQGTDTQYF. The DNA for the CDR3 is TGCGCCAGCGGCCAAGGGACAGATACGCAGTATTTT.